Reported below is one T cell receptor (beta chain). As yet, its antigen is unknown. The time point is: pre-treatment sample, taken before nivolumab and TIL therapy. Most excised metastases sampled were pleural nodules or supraclavicular lymph nodes. The libraries were made with immunoSEQ v3. Measured with immunoSEQ multiplex PCR; TCRdb has only the in-frame clones, and not every one. Among about 26,000 clones listed, roughly two thirds were seen once. Looked up from germline, CDR1 is SGDLS and CDR2 is YYNGEE. The V gene end was trimmed by 0 bases and the J gene end by 7 bases; junction bases not matched to a gene: 10. The CDR3 runs to 18 residues. The data stem from a study of TIL therapy for anti-PD-1-resistant metastatic lung cancer. Whole-study context: Half of patients were current or former smokers. Overall study results and limits: Compared with baseline intratumoral T cells, expanded TIL cultures were more clonal and less diverse (about 6% vs 30%). The cohort had more treatment-naive, never-smoker and oncogene-addicted patients than typical.

This clonotype was sampled from a person aged 25 to 85 with non-small cell lung cancer. The gene calls are TRBV9 and TRBJ1-6; 10 bases align to TRBD1. Material: tumor tissue, obtained at baseline. As DNA, the CDR3 is TGTGCCAGCAGCGTAGATGGGACAGGGGCCCTCCGAAATTCACCCCTCCACTTT. This sequence encodes CASSVDGTGALRNSPLHF.